Described below is a single T cell receptor (beta chain) sequence and its context. It has no known antigen specificity. No qualities accompany the bases; no much larger clone lies one base away. Different DNA sequences within this sample yield the same CDR3. The CDR3 runs 13 residues from the cysteine to the phenylalanine. The DNA shown is the 39-base CDR3, in frame from base 1. The germline V gene specifies MGHRA as CDR1 and YSYEKL as CDR2. At the junction V is shortened by 0 bases and J by 4 bases, with 4 bases in between. TCRbeta CDR3 regions were amplified from genomic DNA by means of the immunoSEQ Assay, a bias-controlled multiplex PCR. The authors' analysis ran thus. The number of nucleated cells in each sample was estimated from the amplification of reference gene primers within the assay. To quantify the absolute abundance of each unique TCRbeta CDR3 rearrangement, sequence reads were collapsed and filtered. For each sample, productive Simpson clonality was calculated by taking the square root of Simpson's diversity index across productive rearrangements. Sourced from immuneACCESS, this table was stored by TCRdb with only in-frame sequences that have V and J called. A share of the clones is absent; for the studies checked, an unresolved V gene accounts for under half, and the remainder has no known explanation. V and J calls and clone size are as listed in that table; D and trimming were resolved from the DNA. The sample table lists roughly 120,000 clones, approximately 80% of them with a count of one. The ten biggest clones cover approximately 2% of the sample.

Collaborating institutions collected whole blood in K2EDTA tubes following their own protocols. For TCRbeta analysis, collaborators shipped samples in one of three forms: frozen whole blood, isolated PBMCs, or DNA extracted from either of those sample types. The sample belongs to a study of blood T cell repertoires in COVID-19 (dated by TCRdb to the early 2020s). Turning to the overall study: Samples covering the acute and convalescent phases of COVID-19 were provided by collaborators in the United States, Italy and Spain. Where available, HLA class I and class II types were taken from metadata supplied by the sample provider and were not determined by assay-based typing. The samples were drawn from two sources: the first 160 participants of the ongoing ImmuneRACE study, and over 1,000 subjects contributed by 6 global collaborators. The prospective study material was composed of cDNA or gDNA derived from T cells, B-cell-depleted T cells, or PBMCs. The repertoires were released in a freely available public database intended as a resource for research on the immune response to SARS-CoV-2. The dataset comprised deeply sampled blood TCRbeta repertoires from subjects exposed to, actively infected with, or recovered from COVID-19. A de-identified subject ID, COVID-19 status, age in years and sex were almost always included in the sample metadata.

Study-wide findings and limitations: How much clinical and demographic metadata was included differed by source and by participant, and the metadata was provided uncurated.

This sequence uses TRBV4-1 and TRBJ1-5; the D gene assignment is ambiguous. This TCR derives from a man between 65 and 85 years old with acute or convalescent COVID-19. The sample comprised peripheral blood. The DNA sequence follows: TGCGCCAGCAGCCAAGATCCGAATCAGCCCCAGCATTTT. It encodes CASSQDPNQPQHF.